These 27 T cell receptor beta chains came from one sample sequenced in a study of cytomegalovirus exposure and HLA in healthy donors. The PCR employed 60 Vbeta primers together with 13 Jbeta primers. The repertoire was sequenced with immunoSEQ multiplex PCR; TCRdb's copy has only in-frame clones and lacks some. The sample lists roughly 120,000 clones, roughly 68% occurring once. Sequenced sample: PBMCs. All receptors derive from a man younger than 45 in good health and CMV-seropositive.

V gene TRBV5-1 combines with J gene TRBJ1-4; possible D gene TRBD1, 5 bases. V lost 2 bases to trimming and J lost 8 bases, with 16 bases between them. Germline V gene lookup returns CDR1 SGHRS and CDR2 YFSETQ. The CDR3 is 15 residues long. The CDR3 region has the DNA TGCGCCAGCAGCTTAACCTCAACAGGCGCCGAAAAACTGTTTTTT. Translating it yields CASSLTSTGAEKLFF.

The J gene is TRBJ1-1, the V gene TRBV4-3, with D perhaps TRBD1 (6 bases). The CDR3 length is 15 residues. Germline V CDR1 and CDR2: LGHNA, YSLEER. The V end lost 0 bases, the J end lost 3 bases, and 11 bases lay between the germline ends. CDR3 DNA: TGCGCCAGCAGCCAAGATCAGGGGATGGACACTGAAGCTTTCTTT. Translation: CASSQDQGMDTEAFF.

V gene TRBV27 combines with J gene TRBJ2-7, with D unresolved. CDR1 is MNHEY, CDR2 SMNVEV, per germline (reference sequence). Trimming took 6 bases from V and 0 from J, leaving 15 bases between them. This CDR3 is built from 15 residues. CDR3 region: CASSVERSGSYEQYF. As DNA, the CDR3 is TGTGCCAGCAGCGTTGAGAGGTCCGGCTCCTACGAGCAGTACTTC.

The chain is built from TRBV28 and TRBJ2-7, with D perhaps TRBD1 (5 bases). This CDR3 has 14 amino acids. CDR1 and CDR2 from the germline V gene are MDHEN and SYDVKM. The V gene lost 3 bases and the J gene lost 2 bases, with 11 bases spanning the gap. The CDR3 DNA reads TGTGCCAGCAGTTTGACGGACACCGCCTACGAGCAGTACGTC. This translates into CASSLTDTAYEQYV.

The CDR3 reads CASSLTGTGFGYTF. Here the CDR3 DNA reads TGCGCCAGCAGCTTAACCGGGACAGGATTTGGCTACACCTTC. This sequence joins TRBV5-1 and TRBJ1-2; the match to TRBD1 covers 8 bases. The CDR3 sequence is 14 residues long. Germline CDR1 is SGHRS and CDR2 is YFSETQ. Losses at the gene ends were 2 bases for V and 7 bases for J; bases not matched to a gene: 7.

V usage is TRBV9 and J usage is TRBJ1-4, with 8 bases that match TRBD1. Germline V gene sequence: CDR1 SGDLS, CDR2 YYNGEE. The CDR3 consists of 15 residues. The J segment lost 5 bases and the V segment lost 3 bases, leaving 6 bases of the junction unmatched. The CDR3 reads CASSGRQGTNEKLFF. The CDR3 nucleotides read TGTGCCAGCAGCGGGAGACAGGGGACAAATGAAAAACTGTTTTTT.

The chain couples TRBV5-4 to TRBJ1-1; 8 nucleotides line up with TRBD1. Per germline, CDR1 SGHNT and CDR2 YYREEE (reference sequence). V lost 4 bases to trimming and J lost 4 bases; unmatched junction nucleotides: 3. The CDR3 has 13 amino acids. CDR3 nucleotides: TGTGCCAGCAGCCCGGACAGGGCCACTGAAGCTTTCTTT. Amino acids: CASSPDRATEAFF. The variable domain in full, completed from reference TRBV5-4 and TRBJ1-1, reads ETGVTQSPTHLIKTRGQQVTLRCSSQSGHNTVSWYQQALGQGPQFIFQYYREEENGRGNFPPRFSGLQFPNYSSELNVNALELDDSALYLCASSPDRATEAFFGQGTRLTVV.

The rearrangement joins TRBV18 to TRBJ2-3; D perhaps matches TRBD1 (6 bases). The CDR3 is made up of 16 amino acids. Germline loops: CDR1 KGHSH, CDR2 LQKENI. The V end lost 3 bases, the J end lost 10 bases, and 23 bases lay between the germline ends. This chain's CDR3 is CASSPLRQGPSSAQYF. CDR3 DNA: TGTGCCAGCTCACCGCTCAGGCAGGGGCCCTCCTCGGCGCAGTATTTT.

The chain uses TRBV7-9 and TRBJ1-1; the match to TRBD1 covers 7 bases. This CDR3 has 12 residues. CDR1 is SEHNR and CDR2 is FQNEAQ in the germline V gene (reference sequence). J lost 11 bases, V lost 1 base, and 4 bases had no gene match. The DNA of the CDR3 is TGTGCCAGCAGCTTAGGAGACAGGGTGGCTTTCTTT. As protein: CASSLGDRVAFF.

This clone was counted a single time. The chain employs TRBV29-1 and TRBJ2-3; 8 nucleotides agree with TRBD1. This CDR3 spans 13 amino acids. The V gene end was trimmed by 3 bases and the J gene end by 3 bases; junction bases not matched to a gene: 2. The germline V gene encodes CDR1 SQVTM and CDR2 ANQGSEA. DNA for the CDR3: TGCAGCGTTGACAGGGGGCTAACAGATACGCAGTATTTT. This gives the protein CSVDRGLTDTQYF.

The chain combines TRBV18 with TRBJ2-2; no clear D. V lost 3 bases to trimming and J lost 7 bases, with 9 bases between them. Looked up from germline, CDR1 is KGHSH and CDR2 is LQKENI. The length of the CDR3 is 13 residues. CDR3 in amino acids: CASSPTPDGELFF. The CDR3 bases are TGTGCCAGCTCACCTACCCCAGACGGGGAGCTGTTTTTT.

The chain joins TRBV5-1 to TRBJ2-2; weak D call: TRBD1 (5 bases). The V gene lost 0 bases and the J gene lost 8 bases, with 11 bases spanning the gap. CDR3 size: 14 residues. Germline V CDR1 and CDR2: SGHRS, YFSETQ. CDR3 region: CASSLEFSGGELFF. The CDR3 DNA sequence: TGCGCCAGCAGCTTGGAGTTCTCAGGGGGGGAGCTGTTTTTT. Variable domain in full (rest from reference TRBV5-1 and TRBJ2-2): KAGVTQTPRYLIKTRGQQVTLSCSPISGHRSVSWYQQTPGQGLQFLFEYFSETQRNKGNFPGRFSGRQFSNSRSEMNVSTLELGDSALYLCASSLEFSGGELFFGEGSRLTVL.

The gene calls are TRBV7-2 and TRBJ2-7; 8 bases agree with TRBD1. CDR1 and CDR2 from the germline V gene are SGHTA and FQGNSA. There are 14 residues in the CDR3. Trimming at V came to 5 bases and at J to 2 bases, leaving 5 bases not matched to a gene. The CDR3 sequence is CASSADRGPYEQYV. The CDR3 DNA is TGTGCCAGCAGCGCAGACAGGGGCCCCTACGAGCAGTACGTC.

In DNA form, the CDR3 reads TGTGCCAGCAGCGCTGGGGGGACAGGTTGGGGCTATGGCTACACCTTC. Translating it yields CASSAGGTGWGYGYTF. The genes are TRBV7-8 and TRBJ1-2; 8 bases line up with TRBD1. CDR3 length: 16 amino acids. Germline V gene sequence: CDR1 SGHVS, CDR2 FQNEAQ. The V and J ends lost 5 bases and 4 bases, in that order; junction bases with no gene match: 12. The variable domain in full, completed from reference TRBV7-8 and TRBJ1-2, reads GAGVSQSPRYKVAKRGQDVALRCDPISGHVSLFWYQQALGQGPEFLTYFQNEAQLDKSGLPSDRFFAERPEGSVSTLKIQRTQQEDSAVYLCASSAGGTGWGYGYTFGSGTRLTVV.

V gene TRBV9 combines with J gene TRBJ1-4; D ambiguous. The germline CDR1 and CDR2 sequences are SGDLS and YYNGEE. This CDR3 has 16 residues. With 0 bases removed from V and 0 bases from J, the gap between germline ends came to 9 bases. The CDR3 DNA sequence: TGTGCCAGCAGCGTAGGGTACTACGCAACTAATGAAAAACTGTTTTTT. Amino acid sequence: CASSVGYYATNEKLFF.

This sequence joins TRBV28 and TRBJ1-1; weak D call: TRBD1 (5 bases). The CDR3 contains 14 residues. V shed 2 bases and J shed 3 bases, with 10 bases lying between them. Looked up from germline, CDR1 is MDHEN and CDR2 is SYDVKM. CDR3 bases: TGTGCCAGCAGTTTAGGGGGGACTCACACTGAAGCTTTCTTT. Protein: CASSLGGTHTEAFF.

This clone was detected once. The gene calls are TRBV10-3 and TRBJ2-2; 14 bases are shared with TRBD2. From germline, CDR1 is ENHRY and CDR2 SYGVKD. The CDR3 has 17 residues. V shed 7 bases, J shed 4 bases, and the junction held 8 bases outside the gene matches. The DNA for the CDR3 is TGTGCCATCACCGGGACTAGCGGGGGCCGCGGCACCGGGGAGCTGTTTTTT. It is translated as CAITGTSGGRGTGELFF.

The V gene is TRBV2, the J gene TRBJ2-1, with 11 bases that match TRBD2. Germline V CDR1 and CDR2: SNHLY, FYNNEI. J lost 5 bases, V lost 1 base, and 1 base had no gene match. The CDR3 sequence is 15 residues long. The CDR3 is CASSEETSGNNEQFF. The CDR3 nucleotides are TGTGCCAGCAGTGAAGAGACTAGCGGGAACAATGAGCAGTTCTTC. Supplemented by reference TRBV2 and TRBJ2-1, the full variable domain reads EPEVTQTPSHQVTQMGQEVILRCVPISNHLYFYWYRQILGQKVEFLVSFYNNEISEKSEIFDDQFSVERPDGSNFTLKIRSTKLEDSAMYFCASSEETSGNNEQFFGPGTRLTVL.

V gene TRBV6-5 combines with J gene TRBJ1-5; D may be TRBD1 (5 bases). CDR1 and CDR2 from the germline V gene are MNHEY and SVGAGI. This CDR3 spans 15 amino acids. V lost 6 bases to trimming and J lost 4 bases, with 16 bases between them. CDR3 protein: CASSPSRGINQPQHF. In nucleotides, the CDR3 is TGTGCCAGCAGCCCTAGTCGGGGGATTAATCAGCCCCAGCATTTT.

This chain joins TRBV19 and TRBJ2-1, with 10 nucleotides matching TRBD2. The trim removed 3 bases at V and 5 bases at J, leaving 7 bases unmatched. The germline gives CDR1 LNHDA, CDR2 SQIVND (reference sequence). The CDR3 totals 16 residues. CDR3 in amino acids: CASSMVSGGSNNEQFF. The CDR3 nucleotides are TGTGCCAGTAGTATGGTTAGCGGGGGGTCTAACAATGAGCAGTTCTTC.

The chain combines TRBV25-1 with TRBJ1-3; tentative D call: TRBD1 (6 bases). This CDR3 has 14 amino acids. Germline V lookup: CDR1 MGHDK, CDR2 SYGVNS. V lost 1 base and J lost 3, with 7 bases in between. The CDR3, as DNA: TGTGCCAGCAGTGAATTAGGGGGTGGAAACACCATATATTTT. Its translation: CASSELGGGNTIYF.

The genes are TRBV27 and TRBJ2-7; D perhaps matches TRBD1 (6 bases). V was cut by 9 bases and J by 3 bases, with 15 bases left in between. The CDR3 contains 13 residues. Germline values: CDR1 MNHEY, CDR2 SMNVEV (reference sequence). Here the CDR3 reads CASSSLQGYEQYV. As DNA, the CDR3 is TGTGCCAGTAGTAGCCTACAGGGCTACGAGCAGTACGTC.

The chain carries TRBV7-2 and TRBJ2-1; 9 bases are a match to TRBD2. Per germline, CDR1 SGHTA and CDR2 FQGNSA. The CDR3 is made up of 17 amino acids. Trimming took 5 bases from V and 4 from J; bases not matched to a gene: 12. Written as DNA, the CDR3 is TGTGCCAGCAGCCCCCGCCCGACTAGCGGACGTTACAATGAGCAGTTCTTC. This encodes CASSPRPTSGRYNEQFF.

This clone appeared a single time. The conserved phenylalanine or tryptophan is not found at the CDR3 terminus, so this likely reflects a read error. The chain carries TRBV4-1 and TRBJ1-2; 8 positions match TRBD1. The CDR3 has 15 residues. Germline lookup yields CDR1 MGHRA and CDR2 YSYEKL. V gave up 3 bases and J gave up 5 bases; unmatched junction bases: 8. Here the CDR3 reads CASSQLAGGGYGYTS. The DNA for the CDR3 is TGCGCCAGCAGCCAGTTGGCAGGGGGCGGTTATGGCTACACCTCC.

This clone was found a few times. This sample includes further DNA sequences coding for the same CDR3. This chain joins TRBV29-1 and TRBJ1-1; TRBD1 might be the D (5 bases). The ends were cut back, 7 bases at V and 0 bases at J, with 12 bases in the middle. The CDR3 is made up of 13 amino acids. Germline CDR1 reads SQVTM; CDR2 reads ANQGSEA. The CDR3: CSARGVLNTEAFF. In DNA form, the CDR3 reads TGCAGCGCTCGGGGGGTCCTGAACACTGAAGCTTTCTTT.

The chain uses TRBV5-1 and TRBJ2-5; weak D call: TRBD2 (5 bases). Germline CDR1 reads SGHRS; CDR2 reads YFSETQ. The V end lost 0 bases, the J end lost 9 bases, and 18 bases lay between the germline ends. This CDR3 spans 15 amino acids. The DNA for the CDR3 is TGCGCCAGCAGCTTGGCAGCGGAGGTCAAGAGGGCCCAGTACTTC. This sequence encodes CASSLAAEVKRAQYF.

The genes are TRBV25-1 and TRBJ1-4; D is perhaps TRBD1 (6 bases). The CDR3 is 18 amino acids. With 2 bases removed from V and 0 bases from J, the gap between germline ends came to 16 bases. CDR1 and CDR2 (germline): MGHDK, SYGVNS. Here the CDR3 reads CASSEEGQSPSTNEKLFF. In DNA, the CDR3 is TGTGCCAGCAGTGAAGAAGGACAGTCCCCGTCAACTAATGAAAAACTGTTTTTT.